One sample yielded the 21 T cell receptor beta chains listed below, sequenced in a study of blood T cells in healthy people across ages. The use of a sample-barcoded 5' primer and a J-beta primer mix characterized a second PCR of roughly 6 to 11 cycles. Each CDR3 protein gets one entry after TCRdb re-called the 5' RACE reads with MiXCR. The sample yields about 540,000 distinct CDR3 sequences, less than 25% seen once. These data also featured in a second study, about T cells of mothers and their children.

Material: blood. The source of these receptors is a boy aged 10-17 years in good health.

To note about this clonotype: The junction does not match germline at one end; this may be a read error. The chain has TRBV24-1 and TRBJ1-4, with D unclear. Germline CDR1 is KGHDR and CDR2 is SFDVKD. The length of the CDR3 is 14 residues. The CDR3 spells CATSEGTTNEKLFF. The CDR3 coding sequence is TGTGCCACCAGTGAAGGAACAACCAATGAAAAACTGTTTTTT.

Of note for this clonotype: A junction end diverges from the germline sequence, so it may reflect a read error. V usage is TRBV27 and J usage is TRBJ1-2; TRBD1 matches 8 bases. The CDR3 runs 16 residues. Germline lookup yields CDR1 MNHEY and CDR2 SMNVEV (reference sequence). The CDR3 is CARSLSGGQAYYGYTF. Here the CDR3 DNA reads TGTGCCCGCAGTTTATCGGGGGGACAGGCTTACTATGGCTACACCTTC.

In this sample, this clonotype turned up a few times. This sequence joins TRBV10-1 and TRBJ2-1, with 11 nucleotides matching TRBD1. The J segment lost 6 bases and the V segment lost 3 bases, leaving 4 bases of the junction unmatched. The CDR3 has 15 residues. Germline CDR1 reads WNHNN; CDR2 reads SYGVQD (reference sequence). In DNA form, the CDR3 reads TGCGCCAGCAGTGAAGGACAGGGGGCTTTCAATGAGCAGTTCTTC. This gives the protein CASSEGQGAFNEQFF.

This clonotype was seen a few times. CDR3 loop: CSVEGTAREQFF. CDR3 DNA sequence: TGCAGCGTTGAGGGGACAGCTCGGGAGCAGTTCTTC. V is TRBV29-1 and J is TRBJ2-1; 7 nucleotides agree with TRBD1. CDR1 and CDR2 (germline): SQVTM, ANQGSEA. The CDR3 consists of 12 residues. Trimming cost V 3 bases and J 10 bases; bases outside gene matches: 6.

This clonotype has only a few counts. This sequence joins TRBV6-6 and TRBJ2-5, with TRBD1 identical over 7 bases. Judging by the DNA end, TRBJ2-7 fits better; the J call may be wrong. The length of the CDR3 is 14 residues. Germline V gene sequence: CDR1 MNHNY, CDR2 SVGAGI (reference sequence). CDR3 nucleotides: TGTGCCAGCAGTTTGACAGGGCTCTCCTACGAGCAGTACTTC. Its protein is CASSLTGLSYEQYF.

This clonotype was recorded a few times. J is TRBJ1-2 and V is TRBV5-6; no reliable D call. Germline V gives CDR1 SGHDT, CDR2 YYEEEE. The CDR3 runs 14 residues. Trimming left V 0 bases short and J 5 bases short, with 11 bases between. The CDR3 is CASSLGPSLYGYTF. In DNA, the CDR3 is TGTGCCAGCAGCTTGGGGCCCTCCCTATATGGCTACACCTTC.

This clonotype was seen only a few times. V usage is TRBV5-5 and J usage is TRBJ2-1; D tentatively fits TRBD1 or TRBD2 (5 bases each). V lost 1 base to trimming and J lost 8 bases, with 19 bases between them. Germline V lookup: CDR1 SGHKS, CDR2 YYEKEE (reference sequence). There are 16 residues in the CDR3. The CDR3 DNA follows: TGTGCCAGCAGCTTGACAAAGGACGAGGGACGTTATGAGCAGTTCTTC. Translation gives CASSLTKDEGRYEQFF.

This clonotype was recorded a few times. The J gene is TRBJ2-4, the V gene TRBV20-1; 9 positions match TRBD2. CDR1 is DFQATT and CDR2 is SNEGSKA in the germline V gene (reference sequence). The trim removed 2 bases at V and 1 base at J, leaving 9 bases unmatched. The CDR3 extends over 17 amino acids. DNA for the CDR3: TGCAGTGCTAGACTAGCGGGATTCGGTTGGGCCAAAAACATTCAGTACTTC. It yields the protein CSARLAGFGWAKNIQYF.

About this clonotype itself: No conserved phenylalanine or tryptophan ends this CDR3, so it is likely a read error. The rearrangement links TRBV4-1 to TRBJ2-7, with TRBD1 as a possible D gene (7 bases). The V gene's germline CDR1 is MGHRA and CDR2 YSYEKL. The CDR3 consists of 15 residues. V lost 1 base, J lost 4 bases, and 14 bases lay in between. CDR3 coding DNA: TGCGCCAGCAGCCAAGGGCCAGGGGGGATATACGAGCAGTACATC. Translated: CASSQGPGGIYEQYI.

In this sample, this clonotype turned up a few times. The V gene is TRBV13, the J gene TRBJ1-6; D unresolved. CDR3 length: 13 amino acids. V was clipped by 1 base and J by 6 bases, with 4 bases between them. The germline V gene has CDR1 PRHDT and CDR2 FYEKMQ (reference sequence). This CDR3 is CASSLESNSPLHF. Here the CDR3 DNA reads TGTGCCAGCAGCTTAGAGAGTAATTCACCCCTCCACTTT.

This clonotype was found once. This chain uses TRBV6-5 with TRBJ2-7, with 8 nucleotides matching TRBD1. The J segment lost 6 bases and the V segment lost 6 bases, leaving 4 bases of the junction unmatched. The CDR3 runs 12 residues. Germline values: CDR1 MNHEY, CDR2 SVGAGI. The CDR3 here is CASRQGAGEQYF. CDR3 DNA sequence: TGTGCCAGCAGGCAGGGGGCTGGCGAGCAGTACTTC.

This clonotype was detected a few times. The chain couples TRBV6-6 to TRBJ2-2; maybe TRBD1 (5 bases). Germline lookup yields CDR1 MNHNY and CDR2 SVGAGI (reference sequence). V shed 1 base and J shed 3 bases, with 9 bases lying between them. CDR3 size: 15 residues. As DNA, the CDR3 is TGTGCCAGCAGTTACTTCTCAGGGTACACCGGGGAGCTGTTTTTT. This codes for CASSYFSGYTGELFF.

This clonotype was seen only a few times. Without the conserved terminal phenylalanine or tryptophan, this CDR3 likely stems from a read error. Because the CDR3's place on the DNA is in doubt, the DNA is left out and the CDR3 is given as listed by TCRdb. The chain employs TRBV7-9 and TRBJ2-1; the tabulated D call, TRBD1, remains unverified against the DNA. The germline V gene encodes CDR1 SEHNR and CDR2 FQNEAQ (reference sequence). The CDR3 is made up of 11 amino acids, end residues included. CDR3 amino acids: CASSLVTVKSL.

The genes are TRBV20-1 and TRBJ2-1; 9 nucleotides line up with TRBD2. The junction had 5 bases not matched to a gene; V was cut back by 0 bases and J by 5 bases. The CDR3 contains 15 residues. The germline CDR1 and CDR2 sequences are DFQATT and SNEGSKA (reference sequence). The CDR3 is CSARDGKRGDNEQFF. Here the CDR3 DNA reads TGCAGTGCTAGAGATGGGAAGCGGGGGGACAATGAGCAGTTCTTC.

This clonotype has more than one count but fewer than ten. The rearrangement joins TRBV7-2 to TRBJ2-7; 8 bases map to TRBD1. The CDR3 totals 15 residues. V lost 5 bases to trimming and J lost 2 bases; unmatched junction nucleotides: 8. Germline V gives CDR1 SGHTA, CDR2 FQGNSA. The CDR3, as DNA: TGTGCCAGCAGCCCTACAGGGGGAGGTCCCTACGAGCAGTACTTC. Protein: CASSPTGGGPYEQYF.

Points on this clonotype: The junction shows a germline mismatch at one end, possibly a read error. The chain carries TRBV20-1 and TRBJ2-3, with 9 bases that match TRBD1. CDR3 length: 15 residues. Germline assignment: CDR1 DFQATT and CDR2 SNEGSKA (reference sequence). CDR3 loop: CSARPGQGRTDTQYF. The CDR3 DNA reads TGCAGCGCTAGACCGGGACAGGGACGGACAGATACGCAGTATTTT.

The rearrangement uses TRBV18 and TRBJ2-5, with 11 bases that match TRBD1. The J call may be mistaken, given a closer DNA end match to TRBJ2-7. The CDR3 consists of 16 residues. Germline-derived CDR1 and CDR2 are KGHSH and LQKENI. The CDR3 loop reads CASSRTGTGGPYEQYF. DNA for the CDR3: TGTGCCAGCTCTCGTACGGGGACAGGGGGACCCTACGAGCAGTACTTC.

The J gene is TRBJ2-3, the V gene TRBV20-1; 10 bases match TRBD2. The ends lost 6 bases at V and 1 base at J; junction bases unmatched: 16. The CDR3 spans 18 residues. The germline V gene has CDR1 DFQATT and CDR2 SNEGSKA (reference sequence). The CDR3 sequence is CSALVGGTSGRGTDTQYF. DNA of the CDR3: TGCAGTGCCCTCGTCGGCGGGACCAGCGGGAGGGGCACAGATACGCAGTATTTT.

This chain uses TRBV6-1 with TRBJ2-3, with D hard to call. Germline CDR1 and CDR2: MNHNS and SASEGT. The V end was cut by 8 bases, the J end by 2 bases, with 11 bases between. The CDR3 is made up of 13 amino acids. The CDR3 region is CASLDTYTDTQYF. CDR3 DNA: TGTGCCAGCCTAGATACTTACACAGATACGCAGTATTTT.

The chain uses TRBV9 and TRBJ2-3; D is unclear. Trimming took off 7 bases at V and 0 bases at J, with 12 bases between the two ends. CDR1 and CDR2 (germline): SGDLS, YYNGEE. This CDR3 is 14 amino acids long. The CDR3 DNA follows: TGTGCCAGCCAGCTATCGGACAGCACAGATACGCAGTATTTT. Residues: CASQLSDSTDTQYF.

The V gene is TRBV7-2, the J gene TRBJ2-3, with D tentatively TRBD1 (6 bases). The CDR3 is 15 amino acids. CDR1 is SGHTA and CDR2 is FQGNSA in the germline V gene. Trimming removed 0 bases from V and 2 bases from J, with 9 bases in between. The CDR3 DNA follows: TGTGCCAGCAGCTTAGCAGACAGGACCACAGATACGCAGTATTTT. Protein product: CASSLADRTTDTQYF.